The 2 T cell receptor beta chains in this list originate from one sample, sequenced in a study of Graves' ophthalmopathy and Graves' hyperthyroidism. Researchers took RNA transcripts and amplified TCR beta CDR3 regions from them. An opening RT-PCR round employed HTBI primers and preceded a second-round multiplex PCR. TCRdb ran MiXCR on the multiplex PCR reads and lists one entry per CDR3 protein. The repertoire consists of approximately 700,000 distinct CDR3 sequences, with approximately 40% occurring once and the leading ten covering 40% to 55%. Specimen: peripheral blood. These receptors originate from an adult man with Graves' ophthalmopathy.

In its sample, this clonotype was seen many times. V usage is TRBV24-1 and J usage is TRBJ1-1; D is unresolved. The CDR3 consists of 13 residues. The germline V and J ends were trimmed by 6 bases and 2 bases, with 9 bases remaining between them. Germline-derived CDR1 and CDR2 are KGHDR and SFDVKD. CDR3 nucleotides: TGTGCCACCAGTTTACCGGATAACACTGAAGCTTTCTTT. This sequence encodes CATSLPDNTEAFF.

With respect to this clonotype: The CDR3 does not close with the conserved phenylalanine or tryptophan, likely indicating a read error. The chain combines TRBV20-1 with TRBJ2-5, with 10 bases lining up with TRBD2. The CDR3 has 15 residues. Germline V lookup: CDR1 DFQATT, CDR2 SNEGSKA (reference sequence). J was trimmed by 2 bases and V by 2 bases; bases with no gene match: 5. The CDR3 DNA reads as TGCAGTGCTAGATCGGGACTAGCGTTGCAAGAGACCCAGTACTGC. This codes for CSARSGLALQETQYC.